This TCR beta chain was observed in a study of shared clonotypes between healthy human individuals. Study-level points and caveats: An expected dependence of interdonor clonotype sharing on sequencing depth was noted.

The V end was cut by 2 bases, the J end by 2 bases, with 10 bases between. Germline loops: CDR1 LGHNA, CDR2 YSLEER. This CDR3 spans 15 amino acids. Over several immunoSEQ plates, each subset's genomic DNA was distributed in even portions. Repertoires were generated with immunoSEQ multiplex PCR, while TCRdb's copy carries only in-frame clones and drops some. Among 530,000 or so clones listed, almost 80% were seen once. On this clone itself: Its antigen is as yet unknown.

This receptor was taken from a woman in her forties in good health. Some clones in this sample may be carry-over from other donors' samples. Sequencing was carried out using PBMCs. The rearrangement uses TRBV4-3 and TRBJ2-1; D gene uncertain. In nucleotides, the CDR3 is TGCGCCAGCAGCCAATCCCTTAGCCCCTACAATGAGCAGTTCTTC. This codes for CASSQSLSPYNEQFF.